This T cell receptor beta chain was sequenced during a study of cytomegalovirus exposure and HLA in healthy donors. The study's findings and limits: Later analysis associated a missense DCLRE1C variant with TCR beta V- and J-gene trimming.

Researchers ran the PCR with 60 Vbeta and 13 Jbeta primers. Only in-frame clones appear in the TCRdb table, and some are missing; sequencing was by immunoSEQ multiplex PCR. Of 110,000 or so clones listed, over 9.5% are singletons. This clone has just a few counts. Antigen unknown. CDR1 and CDR2 (germline): SQVTM, ANQGSEA. CDR3 length: 16 residues. V shed 7 bases and J 5 bases; nucleotides not matched to a gene: 11. The specimen sequenced was PBMCs. V usage is TRBV29-1 and J usage is TRBJ2-5, with 15 bases that match TRBD2. The receptor was isolated from a man aged 35 to 55 in good health and CMV-seropositive. The CDR3 loop is CSAGLAGGRPPETQYF. CDR3 nucleotides: TGCAGCGCGGGACTAGCGGGAGGACGCCCCCCGGAGACCCAGTACTTC.